The 28 T cell receptor beta chains below all came from one sample that was sequenced in a study of beta chain features in type 1 diabetes. The authors reverse transcribed all of the isolated RNA, so sequencing captured expressed TCRB transcripts. TCRdb keeps only in-frame clones here, not all; method: immunoSEQ multiplex PCR. The data contain roughly 330,000 clones, about 10% of them singletons. The sample comprised naive CD4+ T cells from blood. These receptors were obtained from a woman aged 25-40 years in good health.

The chain uses TRBV29-1 and TRBJ2-3, with 7 bases matching TRBD2. With 4 bases clipped from V and 4 bases from J, the junction kept 11 bases outside the gene matches. Per the germline V gene, CDR1 is SQVTM and CDR2 is ANQGSEA. This CDR3 has 15 amino acids. The CDR3 DNA is TGCAGCGTTGTACGGGCGGGAGTGGGGGCAGATACGCAGTATTTT. Protein: CSVVRAGVGADTQYF.

This clone turned up a few times. The chain is built from TRBV5-4 and TRBJ2-7, with D maybe TRBD1 (6 bases). Trimming removed 1 base from V and 3 bases from J, with 11 bases in between. The germline gives CDR1 SGHNT, CDR2 YYREEE (reference sequence). CDR3 length: 14 amino acids. The CDR3: CASSLLTGNYEQYF. The CDR3 nucleotides read TGTGCCAGCAGCTTGCTTACAGGGAACTACGAGCAGTACTTC.

This clone appeared a few times. The chain combines TRBV5-6 with TRBJ1-2; D perhaps matches TRBD1 (6 bases). The V gene lost 5 bases and the J gene lost 0 bases, with 14 bases spanning the gap. Germline V gene data show CDR1 as SGHDT and CDR2 as YYEEEE. This CDR3 comprises 15 residues. The CDR3 nucleotides read TGTGCCAGCAGTTCTAACAGGGCCCCTAACTATGGCTACACCTTC. This sequence encodes CASSSNRAPNYGYTF. Filled out from reference TRBV5-6 and TRBJ1-2, the complete variable domain reads DAGVTQSPTHLIKTRGQQVTLRCSPKSGHDTVSWYQQALGQGPQFIFQYYEEEERQRGNFPDRFSGHQFPNYSSELNVNALLLGDSALYLCASSSNRAPNYGYTFGSGTRLTVV.

This clone was seen only a few times. This chain joins TRBV7-9 and TRBJ2-7; TRBD1 aligns across 7 bases. The CDR3 extends over 17 amino acids. Germline V gene data show CDR1 as SEHNR and CDR2 as FQNEAQ (reference sequence). V gave up 5 bases and J gave up 3 bases; unmatched junction bases: 16. The chain's CDR3 is CASSDPLTGSAYYEQYF. In DNA, the CDR3 is TGTGCCAGCAGCGACCCCCTGACAGGGTCCGCCTACTACGAGCAGTACTTC.

The chain uses TRBV7-9 and TRBJ2-5, with D perhaps TRBD1 (6 bases). Between the trimmed V and J ends, which lost 5 bases and 5 bases, there was a span of 12 bases. Germline V gives CDR1 SEHNR, CDR2 FQNEAQ (reference sequence). The length of the CDR3 is 13 residues. The CDR3, as DNA: TGTGCCAGCAGCCGACAGGTTGTGGAGACCCAGTACTTC. It is translated as CASSRQVVETQYF.

V usage is TRBV21-1 and J usage is TRBJ1-2; the DNA was not compared with TRBD1, the D call given in the table. TRBV21-1 is designated a pseudogene. This CDR3 is 12 amino acids long. The CDR3 here is CASSGPGTGNTF. In nucleotides, the CDR3 is TGTGCCAGCAGCGGACCCGGGACAGGGAACACCTTC.

The chain employs TRBV28 and TRBJ2-7; D is perhaps TRBD2 (6 bases). Germline loops: CDR1 MDHEN, CDR2 SYDVKM. The CDR3 spans 16 residues. V lost 3 bases to trimming and J lost 1 base, with 16 bases between them. The CDR3 sequence is CASSLGLAPTSYEQYF. CDR3 nucleotide sequence: TGTGCCAGCAGTTTGGGCCTAGCGCCCACGTCCTACGAGCAGTACTTC.

This clone was counted a few times. The rearrangement links TRBV5-1 to TRBJ2-5, with 9 bases fitting TRBD1. The junction had 8 bases not matched to a gene; V was cut back by 1 base and J by 1 base. CDR1 and CDR2 from the germline V gene are SGHRS and YFSETQ. The CDR3 is made up of 17 amino acids. This CDR3 is CASSLPRHRGRQETQYF. The CDR3 bases are TGCGCCAGCAGCTTGCCGCGACACAGGGGGCGCCAAGAGACCCAGTACTTC.

CDR3 bases: TGTGCCAGCAGTTACTCGGGCATAACCTACGAGCAGTACTTC. Amino acid sequence: CASSYSGITYEQYF. The chain carries TRBV6-5 and TRBJ2-7; D is uncertain. V was trimmed by 0 bases and J by 2 bases, leaving 8 bases between them. CDR1 and CDR2 (germline): MNHEY, SVGAGI. CDR3 length equals 14 residues.

The chain combines TRBV7-2 with TRBJ2-7, with a tentative D call TRBD1 (5 bases). CDR1 and CDR2 from the germline V gene are SGHTA and FQGNSA. With 3 bases removed from V and 4 bases from J, the gap between germline ends came to 13 bases. The CDR3 contains 14 residues. CDR3 in amino acids: CASSLGRGLYEQYF. The CDR3 DNA follows: TGTGCCAGCAGCTTGGGAAGGGGCCTATACGAGCAGTACTTC.

This clone was counted a few times. V and J are TRBV30 and TRBJ2-1, with 7 bases that match TRBD2. J gave up 2 bases and V 5 bases, and 0 bases lay outside the gene matches. This CDR3 has 12 amino acids. CDR1 is GTSNPN and CDR2 is SVGIG in the germline V gene (reference sequence). CDR3 region: CAWGTTYNEQFF. The CDR3, as DNA: TGTGCCTGGGGGACTACCTACAATGAGCAGTTCTTC.

In this sample, this clone turned up a few times. The V call is TRBV2, the J call TRBJ1-2; no clear D. V lost 3 bases and J lost 7, with 18 bases in between. This CDR3 comprises 15 residues. Germline CDR1 SNHLY, CDR2 FYNNEI. The CDR3 nucleotides read TGTGCCAGCAGTGAGGTTGAGGGATCCTCAGGTGGCTACACCTTC. This codes for CASSEVEGSSGGYTF.

The chain joins TRBV7-9 to TRBJ1-1; a possible D gene is TRBD1 (5 bases). The CDR3 length is 13 residues. Germline lookup yields CDR1 SEHNR and CDR2 FQNEAQ (reference sequence). V lost 2 bases and J lost 3, with 7 bases in between. CDR3 sequence reads: CASSLLGDTEAFF. The DNA for the CDR3 is TGTGCCAGCAGCTTACTAGGGGACACTGAAGCTTTCTTT.

The rearrangement uses TRBV29-1 and TRBJ1-2; D not resolved. The CDR3 covers 14 residues. The germline V and J ends were trimmed by 5 bases and 5 bases, with 18 bases remaining between them. The germline gives CDR1 SQVTM, CDR2 ANQGSEA. The CDR3 DNA sequence: TGCAGCGTTTCTGGGGAGGCAGGATCTTATGGCTACACCTTC. Protein sequence: CSVSGEAGSYGYTF.

This clone was counted only a few times. V and J are TRBV4-3 and TRBJ1-1; 9 positions match TRBD1. Trimming cost V 4 bases and J 1 base; bases outside gene matches: 1. CDR1 is LGHNA and CDR2 is YSLEER in the germline V gene. The CDR3 sequence is 14 residues long. CDR3 sequence reads: CASSRDRENTEAFF. In DNA, the CDR3 is TGCGCCAGCAGCCGGGACAGGGAGAACACTGAAGCTTTCTTT.

This chain joins TRBV6-5 and TRBJ1-5, with a possible D match to TRBD1 (5 bases). Between the trimmed V and J ends, which lost 0 bases and 5 bases, there was a span of 8 bases. Germline lookup yields CDR1 MNHEY and CDR2 SVGAGI. CDR3 length: 14 residues. CDR3 residues: CASSYSGGDQPQHF. The CDR3 DNA sequence: TGTGCCAGCAGTTACTCGGGGGGGGATCAGCCCCAGCATTTT.

This clone was picked up a small number of times. The CDR3 DNA reads TGTGCCAGCAGCGGTGGACTAGACAGCTCCTACGAGCAGTACTTC. This translates into CASSGGLDSSYEQYF. The J gene is TRBJ2-7, the V gene TRBV5-4; 7 bases align to TRBD2. Germline CDR1 reads SGHNT; CDR2 reads YYREEE (reference sequence). The CDR3 is 15 amino acids. J lost 0 bases, V lost 4 bases, and 7 bases had no gene match.

The gene calls are TRBV10-3 and TRBJ2-6; D unresolved. CDR1 ENHRY and CDR2 SYGVKD come from the germline V gene. V shed 3 bases and J shed 0 bases, with 9 bases lying between them. The CDR3 covers 16 residues. The CDR3 region is CAISEQLSSGANVLTF. In nucleotides, the CDR3 is TGTGCCATCAGTGAACAGCTCAGCTCTGGGGCCAACGTCCTGACTTTC.

The chain recombines TRBV9 with TRBJ2-3; D remains unclear. The V gene's germline CDR1 is SGDLS and CDR2 YYNGEE. The CDR3 loop spans 13 amino acids. The germline V and J ends were trimmed by 3 bases and 6 bases, with 11 bases remaining between them. CDR3 nucleotide sequence: TGTGCCAGCAGCGGTCCCACGAGGGATACGCAGTATTTT. Translation gives CASSGPTRDTQYF.

This clone has just a few counts. This chain uses TRBV28 with TRBJ2-1, with 9 bases fitting TRBD1. J was trimmed by 14 bases and V by 3 bases; bases with no gene match: 5. This CDR3 has 12 residues. CDR1 is MDHEN, CDR2 SYDVKM, per germline. CDR3 sequence (DNA): TGTGCCAGCAGTTTGGGACAGGGATCAAAGTTCTTC. This encodes CASSLGQGSKFF.

The sample holds a few counts of this clone. This rearrangement joins TRBV4-2 to TRBJ2-2; 7 bases agree with TRBD1. CDR3 size: 16 residues. Losses at the gene ends were 0 bases for V and 5 bases for J; bases not matched to a gene: 6. Germline CDR1 LGHNA, CDR2 YNFKEQ. CDR3 protein: CASSQEKDRTTGELFF. The CDR3 DNA follows: TGTGCCAGCAGCCAAGAGAAGGACAGGACGACCGGGGAGCTGTTTTTT.

V and J are TRBV9 and TRBJ2-2, with TRBD1 matching over 7 bases. Germline CDR1 is SGDLS and CDR2 is YYNGEE. This CDR3 is 15 amino acids long. J lost 2 bases, V lost 7 bases, and 8 bases had no gene match. The CDR3 DNA reads TGTGCCAGCGACAGGGAAAGTCGTAACACCGGGGAGCTGTTTTTT. It translates to CASDRESRNTGELFF.

The chain has TRBV28 and TRBJ1-5; D is undetermined. This CDR3 has 14 residues. Germline V gene lookup returns CDR1 MDHEN and CDR2 SYDVKM. V was cut by 5 bases and J by 5 bases, with 13 bases left in between. The DNA for the CDR3 is TGTGCCAGCAGTCCCGGGCCCGGGGATCAGCCCCAGCATTTT. This codes for CASSPGPGDQPQHF.

The table lists this clone with a few counts. The rearrangement links TRBV25-1 to TRBJ2-1; 8 bases are shared with TRBD2. CDR3 size: 14 residues. Per germline, CDR1 MGHDK and CDR2 SYGVNS. V gave up 4 bases and J gave up 6 bases; unmatched junction bases: 5. The CDR3: CASSVSGTSNEQFF. As DNA, the CDR3 is TGTGCCAGCAGTGTTTCCGGGACTAGCAATGAGCAGTTCTTC.

V is TRBV4-3 and J is TRBJ2-5; D may be TRBD1 (6 bases). The CDR3 extends over 12 amino acids. CDR1 and CDR2 (germline): LGHNA, YSLEER. V was shortened by 0 bases and J by 13 bases, with 12 bases between the two germline ends. CDR3 DNA sequence: TGCGCCAGCAGCCAAGAAACAGGGTGGTTGTACTTC. Translating it yields CASSQETGWLYF.

In its sample, this clone was seen a few times. This chain uses TRBV14 with TRBJ2-3, with 11 bases matching TRBD2. The CDR3 is 15 amino acids. V lost 4 bases and J lost 6; bases outside the gene matches: 6. CDR1 and CDR2 from the germline V gene are SGHDN and FVKESK. CDR3 amino acids: CASSRTSGSWDTQYF. In nucleotides, the CDR3 is TGTGCCAGCAGCCGTACTAGCGGGAGTTGGGATACGCAGTATTTT.

This clone turned up a few times. This rearrangement joins TRBV15 to TRBJ1-2; TRBD1 is a possible D gene (6 bases). V was trimmed by 1 base and J by 8 bases, leaving 14 bases between them. Germline lookup yields CDR1 LNHNV and CDR2 YYDKDF (reference sequence). The CDR3 extends over 14 amino acids. CDR3 nucleotides: TGTGCCACCAGCAGAGTCCGGGACAACAGGGGCTACACCTTC. Translating gives CATSRVRDNRGYTF.

The chain has TRBV30 and TRBJ2-7; TRBD2 aligns across 8 bases. Trimming cost V 2 bases and J 2 bases; bases outside gene matches: 5. CDR1 is GTSNPN, CDR2 SVGIG, per germline (reference sequence). CDR3 length equals 14 residues. The DNA for the CDR3 is TGTGCCTGGAGTCGTAGCGGGAAACCCTACGAGCAGTACTTC. This codes for CAWSRSGKPYEQYF.